A single sample gave rise to the 26 T cell receptor beta chains below, sequenced in a study of technical replicates of blood from several donors. Sequenced by immunoSEQ multiplex PCR; TCRdb stores in-frame clones only, minus some. This sample has about 75,000 clones; 95% to 98% occur once, and the top ten carry about 0.29%. Sequencing was performed on T cells isolated from PBMCs. These receptors were taken from a human donor in good health.

The chain employs TRBV6-5 and TRBJ1-1; D possibly corresponds to TRBD1 (6 bases). Trimming left V 9 bases short and J 4 bases short, with 15 bases between. This CDR3 contains 13 residues. Looked up from germline, CDR1 is MNHEY and CDR2 is SVGAGI. The CDR3 here is CASQQGYPTEAFF. The CDR3 DNA sequence: TGTGCCAGTCAACAGGGTTATCCCACTGAAGCTTTCTTT.

The table lists this clone with a count of one. The chain recombines TRBV9 with TRBJ1-2; perhaps TRBD1 as D (5 bases). The V and J ends lost 2 bases and 5 bases respectively, with 16 bases between them. The CDR3 runs 15 residues. The V gene's germline CDR1 is SGDLS and CDR2 YYNGEE. This CDR3 is CASSVGGGGLYGYTF. CDR3 bases: TGTGCCAGCAGCGTCGGGGGGGGAGGCTTATATGGCTACACCTTC. The complete variable domain, with remaining parts taken from reference TRBV9 and TRBJ1-2, reads DSGVTQTPKHLITATGQRVTLRCSPRSGDLSVYWYQQSLDQGLQFLIQYYNGEERAKGNILERFSAQQFPDLHSELNLSSLELGDSALYFCASSVGGGGLYGYTFGSGTRLTVV.

CDR3 sequence: CASSPKQGREQFF. In nucleotides, the CDR3 is TGTGCCAGCAGCCCGAAACAGGGTCGTGAGCAGTTCTTC. The chain employs TRBV11-3 and TRBJ2-1; D possibly corresponds to TRBD1 (6 bases). There are 13 residues in the CDR3. Germline loops: CDR1 SGHNT, CDR2 YENEEA. Trimming cost V 5 bases and J 9 bases, with 14 bases left between them. The entire variable domain, with the rest obtained from reference TRBV11-3 and TRBJ2-1, is as follows: EAGVVQSPRYKIIEKKQPVAFWCNPISGHNTLYWYLQNLGQGPELLIRYENEEAVDDSQLPKDRFSAERLKGVDSTLKIQPAELGDSAVYLCASSPKQGREQFFGPGTRLTVL.

The V call is TRBV1, the J call TRBJ2-7; the table calls TRBD2, which could not be checked here. TRBV1 is termed a pseudogene. This CDR3 is 21 amino acids long. This CDR3 is CTSSPGGWTSGMGIHYYEQYF. For the CDR3, the DNA is TGCACCAGCAGCCCCGGAGGATGGACTAGCGGAATGGGGATCCACTACTACGAGCAGTACTTC.

The V call is TRBV14, the J call TRBJ1-1; no firm D call. V was shortened by 0 bases and J by 2 bases, with 10 bases between the two germline ends. The germline V gene has CDR1 SGHDN and CDR2 FVKESK. The CDR3 loop spans 15 amino acids. The CDR3 DNA follows: TGTGCCAGCAGCCAAGATTGGCCTTATAACACTGAAGCTTTCTTT. It codes for CASSQDWPYNTEAFF.

The V gene is TRBV15, the J gene TRBJ1-2, with D possibly TRBD1 on 5 matching bases. The germline V and J ends were trimmed by 4 bases and 8 bases, with 14 bases remaining between them. Germline V gene lookup returns CDR1 LNHNV and CDR2 YYDKDF (reference sequence). The CDR3 spans 13 residues. The CDR3 reads CATSILSGKGYTF. The CDR3 bases are TGTGCCACCAGCATACTCTCAGGGAAAGGCTACACCTTC.

V is TRBV28 and J is TRBJ2-7, with TRBD2 as a possible D gene (6 bases). Deletions cut 5 bases from V and 2 bases from J, with 16 bases between. Germline CDR1 and CDR2: MDHEN and SYDVKM. The CDR3 spans 15 residues. CDR3 in DNA: TGTGCCAGCAGTCGCCCGGGGGAGTACCCCTACGAGCAGTACTTC. Protein sequence: CASSRPGEYPYEQYF.

CDR3 coding DNA: TGCAGCGTTGAAGGAGAGCGGGAGACCTACAATGAGCAGTTCTTC. Its protein is CSVEGERETYNEQFF. The chain combines TRBV29-1 with TRBJ2-1, with 8 bases lining up with TRBD2. The length of the CDR3 is 15 residues. V gave up 1 base and J gave up 2 bases; unmatched junction bases: 4. The germline V gene has CDR1 SQVTM and CDR2 ANQGSEA.

This clone came up once. The chain joins TRBV11-3 to TRBJ2-3; perhaps TRBD2 as D (5 bases). V lost 1 base and J lost 3, with 11 bases in between. This CDR3 region has 15 residues. Germline assignment: CDR1 SGHNT and CDR2 YENEEA. CDR3 protein: CASSLVGVGTDTQYF. The CDR3 DNA follows: TGTGCCAGCAGCTTAGTCGGGGTTGGGACAGATACGCAGTATTTT.

V usage is TRBV19 and J usage is TRBJ2-7; 8 bases align to TRBD1. After removal of 4 bases from V and 3 bases from J, the junction contained 5 bases not matched to a gene. Germline V gene lookup returns CDR1 LNHDA and CDR2 SQIVND (reference sequence). This CDR3 spans 14 amino acids. CDR3 loop: CASSTPGGLYEQYF. The CDR3 DNA is TGTGCCAGTAGTACACCAGGGGGCCTCTACGAGCAGTACTTC. Full variable domain (missing parts from reference TRBV19 and TRBJ2-7): DGGITQSPKYLFRKEGQNVTLSCEQNLNHDAMYWYRQDPGQGLRLIYYSQIVNDFQKGDIAEGYSVSREKKESFPLTVTSAQKNPTAFYLCASSTPGGLYEQYFGPGTRLTVT.

This chain joins TRBV4-2 and TRBJ1-5; possibly TRBD1 for D (5 bases). Deletions cut 3 bases from V and 1 base from J, with 10 bases between. Germline CDR1 is LGHNA and CDR2 is YNFKEQ. The CDR3 spans 15 residues. CDR3 in amino acids: CASSQTEISNQPQHF. The CDR3 DNA is TGTGCCAGCAGCCAGACAGAAATAAGCAATCAGCCCCAGCATTTT.

The gene calls are TRBV19 and TRBJ2-5; D ambiguous. The CDR3 extends over 13 amino acids. Trimming took off 5 bases at V and 5 bases at J, with 12 bases between the two ends. Germline V gene sequence: CDR1 LNHDA, CDR2 SQIVND (reference sequence). The chain's CDR3 is CASSLSPGETQYF. The CDR3 DNA is TGTGCCAGTAGTTTAAGCCCCGGGGAGACCCAGTACTTC.

CDR3 bases: TGCAGCGTCTCCCCGACAGGGGAACTGACCCAGTACTTC. As protein: CSVSPTGELTQYF. V and J are TRBV29-1 and TRBJ2-5; 8 nucleotides agree with TRBD1. J lost 7 bases, V lost 6 bases, and 10 bases had no gene match. CDR3 size: 13 residues. Germline CDR1 and CDR2: SQVTM and ANQGSEA.

The chain uses TRBV18 and TRBJ1-2; tentative D call: TRBD1 (6 bases). Trimming pared 3 bases from V and 6 bases from J, leaving 14 bases between. Germline-derived CDR1 and CDR2 are KGHSH and LQKENI. The CDR3 extends over 14 amino acids. CDR3 in DNA: TGTGCCAGCTCACCGAACGGGGGGGCTGATGGCTACACCTTC. Amino acid sequence: CASSPNGGADGYTF. Using reference TRBV18 and TRBJ1-2 for the parts outside the CDR3, the full variable domain is NAGVMQNPRHLVRRRGQEARLRCSPMKGHSHVYWYRQLPEEGLKFMVYLQKENIIDESGMPKERFSAEFPKEGPSILRIQQVVRGDSAAYFCASSPNGGADGYTFGSGTRLTVV.

The J gene is TRBJ1-1, the V gene TRBV10-3; D is uncertain. The CDR3 consists of 12 residues. The germline CDR1 and CDR2 sequences are ENHRY and SYGVKD. V was trimmed by 10 bases and J by 1 base, leaving 10 bases between them. CDR3: CAKYAENTEAFF. DNA for the CDR3: TGTGCCAAGTACGCAGAGAACACTGAAGCTTTCTTT.

The V gene is TRBV6-6, the J gene TRBJ2-5; 9 bases match TRBD1. The junction had 5 bases not matched to a gene; V was cut back by 0 bases and J by 3 bases. The CDR3 runs to 16 residues. Germline V gene sequence: CDR1 MNHNY, CDR2 SVGAGI (reference sequence). CDR3 coding DNA: TGTGCCAGCAGTTACTCGTCACAGGGGGCGAAAGAGACCCAGTACTTC. This gives the protein CASSYSSQGAKETQYF.

The chain couples TRBV7-2 to TRBJ1-2, with 7 bases identical to TRBD1. Germline trimming cut 5 bases from V and 2 bases from J; bases unmatched to any gene: 8. Germline lookup yields CDR1 SGHTA and CDR2 FQGNSA. The CDR3 sequence is 15 residues long. As DNA, the CDR3 is TGTGCCAGCAGCGAAGGGGGGACAGTAAACTATGGCTACACCTTC. As protein: CASSEGGTVNYGYTF. The whole variable domain, remainder taken from reference TRBV7-2 and TRBJ1-2, is GAGVSQSPSNKVTEKGKDVELRCDPISGHTALYWYRQSLGQGLEFLIYFQGNSAPDKSGLPSDRFSAERTGGSVSTLTIQRTQQEDSAVYLCASSEGGTVNYGYTFGSGTRLTVV.

This clone was seen once. The chain couples TRBV2 to TRBJ2-5; D might be TRBD2 (7 bases). CDR3 length equals 15 residues. The V gene lost 8 bases and the J gene lost 1 base, with 17 bases spanning the gap. Germline CDR1 is SNHLY and CDR2 is FYNNEI. The DNA for the CDR3 is TGTGCCAGCCGCCGATGGGGGGGCTCCCAAGAGACCCAGTACTTC. Translating it yields CASRRWGGSQETQYF.

In its sample, this clone was seen a few times. The chain uses TRBV18 and TRBJ1-1; 9 bases align to TRBD1. CDR3 length equals 13 residues. The germline gives CDR1 KGHSH, CDR2 LQKENI. The trim removed 4 bases at V and 4 bases at J, leaving 1 base unmatched. CDR3 DNA sequence: TGTGCCAGCTCACGGGACAGGGCCACTGAAGCTTTCTTT. Translation gives CASSRDRATEAFF.

V and J are TRBV7-9 and TRBJ2-5, with D uncertain. The germline gives CDR1 SEHNR, CDR2 FQNEAQ (reference sequence). Trimming left V 2 bases short and J 5 bases short, with 9 bases between. This CDR3 contains 13 residues. The CDR3 DNA is TGTGCCAGCAGCTTACGGGTATGGGAGACCCAGTACTTC. Translated, it gives CASSLRVWETQYF.

This chain uses TRBV5-6 with TRBJ1-3; a possible D gene is TRBD1 (6 bases). Trimming took off 3 bases at V and 5 bases at J, with 15 bases between the two ends. The V gene's germline CDR1 is SGHDT and CDR2 YYEEEE. The CDR3 has 15 amino acids. CDR3 bases: TGTGCCAGCAGCTCCCCGGGACATATTAGAAACACCATATATTTT. Amino acids: CASSSPGHIRNTIYF.

V is TRBV4-3 and J is TRBJ1-1; 11 bases line up with TRBD1. This CDR3 comprises 15 residues. Losses at the gene ends were 3 bases for V and 4 bases for J; bases not matched to a gene: 4. The germline V gene has CDR1 LGHNA and CDR2 YSLEER. The CDR3 sequence: CASSHRTGGGTEAFF. The CDR3 coding sequence is TGCGCCAGCAGCCACCGGACAGGGGGCGGCACTGAAGCTTTCTTT.

The chain has TRBV7-8 and TRBJ2-2; 10 nucleotides match TRBD2. The CDR3 is 16 residues long. J lost 7 bases, V lost 5 bases, and 10 bases had no gene match. Germline lookup yields CDR1 SGHVS and CDR2 FQNEAQ. CDR3 region: CASSPLLAGSVGELFF. In DNA form, the CDR3 reads TGTGCCAGCAGCCCATTACTAGCGGGATCGGTCGGGGAGCTGTTTTTT.

The chain has TRBV9 and TRBJ1-2; D is unclear. In germline, CDR1 is SGDLS, CDR2 YYNGEE. Trimming left V 0 bases short and J 4 bases short, with 13 bases between. This CDR3 has 15 residues. Here the CDR3 reads CASSVGGAFLYGYTF. The CDR3 DNA reads TGTGCCAGCAGCGTAGGGGGAGCCTTTCTCTATGGCTACACCTTC.

This chain joins TRBV5-4 and TRBJ2-7; 7 nucleotides align to TRBD2. This CDR3 region has 16 residues. Germline-derived CDR1 and CDR2 are SGHNT and YYREEE (reference sequence). The J segment lost 3 bases and the V segment lost 4 bases, leaving 13 bases of the junction unmatched. The CDR3 DNA sequence: TGTGCCAGCAGCCCGGGAGGCGAGACGAGATACTACGAGCAGTACTTC. Protein sequence: CASSPGGETRYYEQYF. The variable domain in full, completed from reference TRBV5-4 and TRBJ2-7, reads ETGVTQSPTHLIKTRGQQVTLRCSSQSGHNTVSWYQQALGQGPQFIFQYYREEENGRGNFPPRFSGLQFPNYSSELNVNALELDDSALYLCASSPGGETRYYEQYFGPGTRLTVT.

This sequence joins TRBV11-2 and TRBJ2-1; possibly TRBD1 for D (5 bases). CDR1 is SGHAT and CDR2 is FQNNGV in the germline V gene. The CDR3 runs to 14 residues. Trimming pared 6 bases from V and 9 bases from J, leaving 18 bases between. CDR3 in amino acids: CASSPSSQGGEQFF. CDR3 nucleotide sequence: TGTGCCAGCAGTCCCAGCTCGCAGGGCGGTGAGCAGTTCTTC.